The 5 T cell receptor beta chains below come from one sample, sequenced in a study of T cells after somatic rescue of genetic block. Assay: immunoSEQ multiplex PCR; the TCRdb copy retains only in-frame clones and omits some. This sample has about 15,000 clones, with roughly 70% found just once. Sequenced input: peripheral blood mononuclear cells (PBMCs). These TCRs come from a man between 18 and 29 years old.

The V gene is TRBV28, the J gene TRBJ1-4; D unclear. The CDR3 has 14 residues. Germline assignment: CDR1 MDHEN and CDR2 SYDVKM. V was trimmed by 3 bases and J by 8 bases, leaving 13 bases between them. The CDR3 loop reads CASSFRVRREKLFF. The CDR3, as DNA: TGTGCCAGCAGTTTTAGGGTTAGGCGCGAAAAACTGTTTTTT. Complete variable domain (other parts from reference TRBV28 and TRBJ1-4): DVKVTQSSRYLVKRTGEKVFLECVQDMDHENMFWYRQDPGLGLRLIYFSYDVKMKEKGDIPEGYSVSREKKERFSLILESASTNQTSMYLCASSFRVRREKLFFGSGTQLSVL.

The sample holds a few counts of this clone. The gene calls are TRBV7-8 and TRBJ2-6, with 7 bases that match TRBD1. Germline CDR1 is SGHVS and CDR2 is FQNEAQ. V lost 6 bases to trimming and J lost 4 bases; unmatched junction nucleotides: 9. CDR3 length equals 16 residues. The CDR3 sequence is CASRRQGLWGANVLTF. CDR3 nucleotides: TGTGCCAGCAGAAGACAGGGCCTCTGGGGGGCCAACGTCCTGACTTTC.

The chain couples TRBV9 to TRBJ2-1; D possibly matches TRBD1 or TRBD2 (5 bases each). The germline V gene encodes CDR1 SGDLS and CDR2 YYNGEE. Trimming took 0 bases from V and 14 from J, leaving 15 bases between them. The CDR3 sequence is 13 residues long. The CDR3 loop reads CASSVEGWDPEFF. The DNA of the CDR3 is TGTGCCAGCAGCGTAGAGGGGTGGGACCCGGAGTTCTTC.

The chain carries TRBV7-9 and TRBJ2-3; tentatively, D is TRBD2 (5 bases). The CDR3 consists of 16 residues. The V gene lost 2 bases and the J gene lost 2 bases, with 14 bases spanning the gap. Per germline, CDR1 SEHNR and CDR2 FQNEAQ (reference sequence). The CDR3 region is CASSLSGVGPTDTQYF. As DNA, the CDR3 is TGTGCCAGCAGCTTATCCGGGGTGGGCCCCACAGATACGCAGTATTTT. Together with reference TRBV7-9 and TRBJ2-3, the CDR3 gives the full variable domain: DTGVSQNPRHKITKRGQNVTFRCDPISEHNRLYWYRQTLGQGPEFLTYFQNEAQLEKSRLLSDRFSAERPKGSFSTLEIQRTEQGDSAMYLCASSLSGVGPTDTQYFGPGTRLTVL.

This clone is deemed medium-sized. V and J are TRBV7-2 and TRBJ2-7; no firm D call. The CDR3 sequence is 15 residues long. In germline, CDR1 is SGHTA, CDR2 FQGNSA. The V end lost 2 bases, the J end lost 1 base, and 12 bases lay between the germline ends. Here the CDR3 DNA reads TGTGCCAGCAGCTTACGGTTATGGGTGTCCTACGAGCAGTACTTC. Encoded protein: CASSLRLWVSYEQYF.